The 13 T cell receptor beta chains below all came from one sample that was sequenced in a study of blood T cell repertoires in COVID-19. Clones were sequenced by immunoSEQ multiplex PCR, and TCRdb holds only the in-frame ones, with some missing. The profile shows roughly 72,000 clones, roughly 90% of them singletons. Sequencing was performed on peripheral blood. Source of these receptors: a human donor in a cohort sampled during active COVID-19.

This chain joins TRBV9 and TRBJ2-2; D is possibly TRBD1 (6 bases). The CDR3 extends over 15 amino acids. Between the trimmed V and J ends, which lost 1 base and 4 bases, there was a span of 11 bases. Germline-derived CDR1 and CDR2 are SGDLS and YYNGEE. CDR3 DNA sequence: TGTGCCAGCAGCGTACAGGGGTTTGCCACCGGGGAGCTGTTTTTT. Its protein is CASSVQGFATGELFF. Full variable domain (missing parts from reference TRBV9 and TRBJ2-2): DSGVTQTPKHLITATGQRVTLRCSPRSGDLSVYWYQQSLDQGLQFLIQYYNGEERAKGNILERFSAQQFPDLHSELNLSSLELGDSALYFCASSVQGFATGELFFGEGSRLTVL.

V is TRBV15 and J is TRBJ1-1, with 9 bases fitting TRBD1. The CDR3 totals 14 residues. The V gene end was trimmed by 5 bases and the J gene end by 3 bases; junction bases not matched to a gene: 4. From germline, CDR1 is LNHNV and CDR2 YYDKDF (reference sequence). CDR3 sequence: CATSLTGGDTEAFF. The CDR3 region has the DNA TGTGCCACCAGCTTGACAGGGGGTGACACTGAAGCTTTCTTT.

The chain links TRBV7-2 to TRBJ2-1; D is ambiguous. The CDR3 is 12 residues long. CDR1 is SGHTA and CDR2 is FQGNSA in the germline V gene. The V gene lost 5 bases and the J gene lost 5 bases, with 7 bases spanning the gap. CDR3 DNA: TGTGCCAGCAGCCGAACTCACAATGAGCAGTTCTTC. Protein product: CASSRTHNEQFF.

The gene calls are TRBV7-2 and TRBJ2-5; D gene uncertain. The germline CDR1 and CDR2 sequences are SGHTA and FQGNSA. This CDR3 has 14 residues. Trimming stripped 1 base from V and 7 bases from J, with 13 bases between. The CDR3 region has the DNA TGTGCCAGCAGCTTAGGAAGGAGCTCGGGGACCCAGTACTTC. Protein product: CASSLGRSSGTQYF. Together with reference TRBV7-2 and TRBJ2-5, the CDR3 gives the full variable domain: GAGVSQSPSNKVTEKGKDVELRCDPISGHTALYWYRQSLGQGLEFLIYFQGNSAPDKSGLPSDRFSAERTGGSVSTLTIQRTQQEDSAVYLCASSLGRSSGTQYFGPGTRLLVL.

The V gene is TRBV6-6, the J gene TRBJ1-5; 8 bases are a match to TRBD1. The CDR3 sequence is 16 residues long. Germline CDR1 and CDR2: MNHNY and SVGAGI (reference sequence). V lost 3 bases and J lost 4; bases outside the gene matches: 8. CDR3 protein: CASSYPQGAGNQPQHF. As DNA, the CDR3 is TGTGCCAGCAGTTATCCCCAGGGGGCGGGGAATCAGCCCCAGCATTTT.

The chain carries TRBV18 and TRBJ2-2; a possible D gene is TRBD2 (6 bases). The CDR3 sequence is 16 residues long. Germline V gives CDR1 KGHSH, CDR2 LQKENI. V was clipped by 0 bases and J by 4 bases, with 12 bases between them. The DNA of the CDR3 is TGTGCCAGCTCACCACCGGCCGGGGGAATCACCGGGGAGCTGTTTTTT. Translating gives CASSPPAGGITGELFF.

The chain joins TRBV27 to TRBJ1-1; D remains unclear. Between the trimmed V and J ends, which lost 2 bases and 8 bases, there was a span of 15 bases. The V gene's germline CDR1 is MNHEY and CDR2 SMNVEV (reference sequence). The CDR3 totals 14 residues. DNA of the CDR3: TGTGCCAGCAGTTTAAGTGGCCCGGGGAGGGAAGCTTTCTTT. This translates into CASSLSGPGREAFF.

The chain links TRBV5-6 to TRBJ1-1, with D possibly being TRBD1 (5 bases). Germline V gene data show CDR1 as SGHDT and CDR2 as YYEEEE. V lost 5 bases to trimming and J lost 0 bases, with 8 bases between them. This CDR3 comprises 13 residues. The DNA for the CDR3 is TGTGCCAGCAGGACAGCCATGAACACTGAAGCTTTCTTT. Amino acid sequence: CASRTAMNTEAFF.

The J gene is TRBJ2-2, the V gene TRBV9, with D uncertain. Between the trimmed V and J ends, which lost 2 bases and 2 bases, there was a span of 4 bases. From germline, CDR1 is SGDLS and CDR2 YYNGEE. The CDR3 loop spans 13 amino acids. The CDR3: CASSVSNTGELFF. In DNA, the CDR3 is TGTGCCAGCAGCGTGTCAAACACCGGGGAGCTGTTTTTT. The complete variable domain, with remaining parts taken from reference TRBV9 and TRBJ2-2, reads DSGVTQTPKHLITATGQRVTLRCSPRSGDLSVYWYQQSLDQGLQFLIQYYNGEERAKGNILERFSAQQFPDLHSELNLSSLELGDSALYFCASSVSNTGELFFGEGSRLTVL.

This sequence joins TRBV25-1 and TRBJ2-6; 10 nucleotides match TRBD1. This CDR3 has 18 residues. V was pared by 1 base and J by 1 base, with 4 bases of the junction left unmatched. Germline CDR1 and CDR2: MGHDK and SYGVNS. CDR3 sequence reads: CASSEWGTGVSGANVLTF. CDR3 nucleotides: TGTGCCAGCAGTGAATGGGGGACAGGGGTATCTGGGGCCAACGTCCTGACTTTC.

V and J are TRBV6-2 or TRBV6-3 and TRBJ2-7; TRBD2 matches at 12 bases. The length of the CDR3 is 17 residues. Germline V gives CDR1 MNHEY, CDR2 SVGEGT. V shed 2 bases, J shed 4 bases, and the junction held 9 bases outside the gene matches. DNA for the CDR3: TGTGCCAGCAGTTACGTAAATGGACTAGCGGGAATATACGAGCAGTACTTC. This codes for CASSYVNGLAGIYEQYF.

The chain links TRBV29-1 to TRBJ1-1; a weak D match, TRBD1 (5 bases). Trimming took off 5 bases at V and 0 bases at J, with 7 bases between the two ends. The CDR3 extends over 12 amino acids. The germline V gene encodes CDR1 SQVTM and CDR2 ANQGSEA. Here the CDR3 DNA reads TGCAGCGTTCTGGGGCTGAACACTGAAGCTTTCTTT. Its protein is CSVLGLNTEAFF.

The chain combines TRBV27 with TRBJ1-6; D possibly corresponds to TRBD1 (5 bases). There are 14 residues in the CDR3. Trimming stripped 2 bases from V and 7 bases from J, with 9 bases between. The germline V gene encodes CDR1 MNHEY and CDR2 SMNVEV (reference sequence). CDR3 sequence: CASSLIQENSPLHF. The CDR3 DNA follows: TGTGCCAGCAGTTTAATACAGGAGAATTCACCCCTCCACTTT.